This paragraph covers one T cell receptor beta chain sequence. The entry originates in a study of blood T cell repertoires in COVID-19. Profiled with immunoSEQ multiplex PCR; TCRdb holds only in-frame clones, not every one. Among about 160,000 clones listed, 80% to 95% were seen once. This clonotype was sampled from a man aged 25 to 40 with COVID-19, enrolled during active disease. Input material: peripheral blood.

This CDR3 is CASSLTESYEQYF. CDR3 DNA sequence: TGTGCCAGCAGCTTGACCGAGTCCTACGAGCAGTACTTC. V usage is TRBV5-6 and J usage is TRBJ2-7; D not certain. Trimming cost V 1 base and J 1 base, with 6 bases left between them. CDR3 size: 13 residues. Per the germline V gene, CDR1 is SGHDT and CDR2 is YYEEEE.